The rows below give T cell receptor beta chains drawn from one sample of a study of OX40 agonist ivuxolimab in advanced cancers. Method: immunoSEQ multiplex PCR; TCRdb's copy keeps in-frame clones and lacks some. Of approximately 90,000 clones listed, 70% to 90% are singletons. The material sequenced was CD4+ or CD8+ T cells sorted from blood, taken in a trial of the OX40 agonist ivuxolimab. The origin of the receptors is an adult with an advanced solid tumor such as melanoma, head and neck, liver or kidney cancer. Each CDR3 is given with its conserved first and last residue. D genes are given only for firm matches. The size field is filled for only some rows; it gives once, few, many or a size class.

.,.,TRBJ2-3,TRBV27,CATKTGSTDTQYF,TGTGCCACCAAGACAGGCAGCACAGATACGCAGTATTTT
.,.,TRBJ2-3,TRBV29-1,CSVEDRRRGRGTDTQYF,TGCAGCGTTGAAGATAGAAGGAGGGGGAGAGGCACAGATACGCAGTATTTT
.,.,TRBJ2-6,TRBV11-1,CASSLNSVADSSGANVLTF,TGTGCCAGCAGCTTGAACAGTGTGGCGGACAGCTCTGGGGCCAACGTCCTGACTTTC
.,.,TRBJ2-2,TRBV2,CASRRNRNTGELFF,TGTGCCAGCAGAAGGAACAGGAACACCGGGGAGCTGTTTTTT
.,.,TRBJ2-7,TRBV5-4,CASSLGRARTYEQYF,TGTGCCAGCAGCTTGGGCAGGGCTCGAACCTACGAGCAGTACTTC
.,.,TRBJ1-1,TRBV19,CASSKGRRRTEAFF,TGTGCCAGTAGTAAAGGGAGGAGGCGGACTGAAGCTTTCTTT
.,TRBD2,TRBJ2-1,TRBV7-6,CASSSRLADSSYNEQFF,TGTGCCAGCAGCTCTCGACTAGCGGATAGCTCCTACAATGAGCAGTTCTTC
.,TRBD1,TRBJ2-3,TRBV7-3,CASSARGTGGADTQYF,TGTGCCAGCAGCGCTAGGGGGACAGGGGGTGCAGATACGCAGTATTTT
.,TRBD1,TRBJ1-4,TRBV29-1,CSVGVTGTGNEKLFF,TGCAGCGTTGGGGTTACCGGGACAGGGAATGAAAAACTGTTTTTT
few,.,TRBJ1-1,TRBV10-2,CASNPGANTEAFF,TGCGCCAGCAATCCGGGGGCGAACACTGAAGCTTTCTTT
once,TRBD1,TRBJ1-1,TRBV28,CASSSSQGALGEKAFF,TGTGCCAGCAGTTCCTCACAGGGGGCGCTGGGGGAGAAAGCTTTCTTT
.,.,TRBJ2-2,TRBV15,CATSREGVGELFF,TGTGCCACCAGCAGAGAGGGCGTCGGGGAGCTGTTTTTT
.,.,TRBJ2-7,TRBV28,CASSLDGPNRPYF,TGTGCCAGCAGTTTAGATGGCCCCAACCGTCCGTACTTC
.,.,TRBJ2-2,TRBV14,CASSQDLAGELFF,TGTGCCAGCAGCCAAGATTTAGCCGGGGAGCTGTTTTTT
.,.,TRBJ2-5,TRBV6-5,CASTDPSLETQYF,TGTGCCAGCACCGATCCGTCCCTGGAGACCCAGTACTTC
.,TRBD1,TRBJ2-5,TRBV9,CASSTNSRQGGETQYF,TGTGCCAGCAGCACCAACTCTCGACAGGGTGGCGAGACCCAGTACTTC
.,TRBD2,TRBJ2-1,TRBV5-1,CASSLGRSGSVYEQFF,TGCGCCAGCAGCTTGGGTCGCAGCGGGAGTGTCTATGAGCAGTTCTTC
.,.,TRBJ2-7,TRBV6-5,CASSRHDEQYF,TGTGCCAGCAGTCGACATGACGAGCAGTACTTC
.,TRBD2,TRBJ2-1,TRBV29-1,CSVGGLAGNEQFF,TGCAGCGTTGGAGGACTAGCGGGAAATGAGCAGTTCTTC
.,TRBD1,TRBJ2-6,TRBV2,CASRRDRGLSGANVLTF,TGTGCCAGCAGAAGGGACAGGGGACTCTCTGGGGCCAACGTCCTGACTTTC
.,TRBD1,TRBJ1-5,TRBV18,CASSPGTGGASQPQHF,TGTGCCAGCTCACCAGGGACAGGGGGCGCAAGTCAGCCCCAGCATTTT
.,TRBD1,TRBJ2-7,TRBV5-1,CASSLRDREYEQYF,TGCGCCAGCAGCTTAAGGGACAGGGAGTACGAGCAGTACTTC
.,.,TRBJ1-4,TRBV7-2,CASSRRTSNEKLFF,TGTGCCAGCAGCCGCCGGACTTCAAATGAAAAACTGTTTTTT
.,TRBD1,TRBJ1-6,TRBV7-9,CASSLGQGHSPLHF,TGTGCCAGCAGCCTCGGACAGGGTCATTCACCCCTCCACTTT
.,TRBD2,TRBJ2-5,TRBV11-2,CASSLGQRGGGETQYF,TGTGCCAGCAGCTTAGGACAGCGGGGGGGCGGAGAGACCCAGTACTTC
.,.,TRBJ1-5,TRBV2,CASSGSNQPQHF,TGTGCCAGCAGTGGTTCCAATCAGCCCCAGCATTTT
.,.,TRBJ2-4,TRBV19,CASSPQGGTKNIQYF,TGTGCCAGTAGCCCTCAGGGGGGGACCAAAAACATTCAGTACTTC
.,.,TRBJ2-5,TRBV7-2,CASSLGTQETQYF,TGTGCCAGCAGCTTAGGGACCCAAGAGACCCAGTACTTC
few,.,TRBJ1-5,TRBV21-1,CASSRVGPQHF,TGTGCCAGCAGCAGAGTAGGGCCCCAGCATTTT
once,TRBD2,TRBJ2-5,TRBV10-1,CASSEGLAGAQETQYF,TGCGCCAGCAGTGAGGGTCTAGCGGGCGCCCAAGAGACCCAGTACTTC
.,TRBD2,TRBJ2-7,TRBV4-1,CASSQDGIAGAYEQYF,TGCGCCAGCAGCCAAGATGGAATAGCGGGAGCCTACGAGCAGTACTTC
.,.,TRBJ2-4,TRBV27,CASSSRNSPLAKNIQYF,TGTGCCAGCAGTTCCCGGAATAGCCCTTTAGCCAAAAACATTCAGTACTTC
once,.,TRBJ1-1,TRBV27,CASSLIPVTGTEAFF,TGTGCCAGCAGTTTAATCCCCGTGACAGGAACTGAAGCTTTCTTT
.,TRBD2,TRBJ2-5,TRBV11-2,CASSPRLSGETQYF,TGTGCCAGCAGCCCTCGACTTAGCGGGGAGACCCAGTACTTC
.,TRBD1,TRBJ2-1,TRBV7-9,CASSLGGQGGGLNEQFF,TGTGCCAGCAGCTTAGGTGGACAGGGGGGAGGGCTGAATGAGCAGTTCTTC
.,TRBD2,TRBJ2-1,TRBV5-1,CASSWAGDEQFF,TGCGCCAGCAGCTGGGCGGGAGATGAGCAGTTCTTC
.,TRBD1,TRBJ1-4,TRBV5-8,CASSLVRQGGEKLFF,TGTGCCAGCAGCTTGGTCAGACAGGGCGGAGAAAAACTGTTTTTT
.,.,TRBJ1-2,TRBV6-5,CASSISGLYGYTF,TGTGCCAGCAGCATATCGGGACTTTATGGCTACACCTTC
.,.,TRBJ2-1,TRBV6-5,CASSDSTYNEQFF,TGTGCCAGCAGCGATTCTACCTACAATGAGCAGTTCTTC
.,.,TRBJ1-1,TRBV19,CASSASGTRNTEAFF,TGTGCCAGTAGTGCCTCCGGGACAAGGAACACTGAAGCTTTCTTT
.,.,TRBJ2-3,TRBV5-1,CASRSFSGWGDTQYF,TGCGCCAGCAGATCCTTTTCGGGATGGGGGGATACGCAGTATTTT
.,.,TRBJ1-1,TRBV29-1,CSVVTQGAEAFF,TGCAGCGTTGTTACCCAGGGCGCTGAAGCTTTCTTT
.,TRBD1,TRBJ2-1,TRBV5-1,CASSLLVGTGTGEQFF,TGCGCCAGCAGCTTGTTGGTAGGGACAGGGACCGGTGAGCAGTTCTTC
.,.,TRBJ1-2,TRBV5-1,CASSSLGGPDGYTF,TGCGCCAGCAGCTCCCTAGGGGGGCCTGATGGCTACACCTTC
.,.,TRBJ2-1,TRBV2,CASRTGTHGDEQFF,TGTGCCAGCAGGACCGGGACCCATGGGGATGAGCAGTTCTTC
.,.,TRBJ1-2,TRBV6-1,CASSSRTADHYGYTF,TGTGCCAGCAGTTCACGGACAGCCGACCACTATGGCTACACCTTC
.,.,TRBJ2-1,TRBV7-6,CASSPIKGGGQFF,TGTGCCAGCAGCCCTATTAAGGGGGGCGGGCAGTTCTTC
.,TRBD2,TRBJ2-1,TRBV7-3,CASGKGLAGDNEQFF,TGTGCCAGCGGTAAGGGACTAGCGGGAGACAATGAGCAGTTCTTC
.,TRBD2,TRBJ2-3,TRBV5-1,CASSLDGSGKADTQYF,TGCGCCAGCAGCTTGGATGGTAGCGGGAAGGCAGATACGCAGTATTTT
.,.,TRBJ2-1,TRBV6-1,CASSGGRGWEQFF,TGTGCCAGCAGTGGCGGTAGGGGTTGGGAGCAGTTCTTC
.,.,TRBJ1-2,TRBV5-6,CASSLDSEYGYTF,TGTGCCAGCAGCTTGGACAGCGAGTATGGCTACACCTTC
.,TRBD2,TRBJ2-3,TRBV11-3,CASSLLAGGTTDTQYF,TGTGCCAGCAGCCTCTTGGCGGGGGGGACCACAGATACGCAGTATTTT
.,TRBD1,TRBJ1-1,TRBV28,CATEQGGGNTEAFF,TGTGCCACCGAACAGGGGGGAGGCAACACTGAAGCTTTCTTT
.,TRBD2,TRBJ2-3,TRBV29-1,CSVVLAGGRVDTQYF,TGCAGCGTTGTACTAGCGGGGGGGCGTGTAGATACGCAGTATTTT
.,TRBD1,TRBJ2-7,TRBV4-2,CASSLGTGARQQYF,TGTGCCAGCAGCCTCGGGACAGGAGCCCGCCAGCAGTACTTC
.,.,TRBJ2-7,TRBV5-1,CASSILQGYEQYF,TGCGCCAGCAGCATCCTCCAGGGTTACGAGCAGTACTTC
.,.,TRBJ2-1,TRBV5-1,CASSLGLSSSYNEQFF,TGCGCCAGCAGCTTGGGGTTGTCGAGCTCCTACAATGAGCAGTTCTTC
.,.,TRBJ1-6,TRBV19,CASSAPYSGTQSSYNSPLHF,TGTGCCAGTAGTGCCCCCTACTCCGGGACACAAAGCTCCTATAATTCACCCCTCCACTTT